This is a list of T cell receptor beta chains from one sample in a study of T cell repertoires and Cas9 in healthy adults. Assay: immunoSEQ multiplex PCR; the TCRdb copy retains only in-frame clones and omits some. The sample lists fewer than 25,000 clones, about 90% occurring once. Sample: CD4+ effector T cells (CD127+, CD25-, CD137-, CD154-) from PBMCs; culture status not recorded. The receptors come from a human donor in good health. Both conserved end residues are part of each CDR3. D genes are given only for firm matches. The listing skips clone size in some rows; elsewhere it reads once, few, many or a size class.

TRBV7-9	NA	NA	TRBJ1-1	TGTGCCAGCAGCCTCGGAGGGGCTCCGGCCACTGAAGCTTTCTTT	CASSLGGAPATEAFF
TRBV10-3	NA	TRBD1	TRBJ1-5	TGTGCCACCAGAGGACAGGGGGAAGTAGCTCAGCCCCAGCATTTT	CATRGQGEVAQPQHF
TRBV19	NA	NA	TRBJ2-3	TGTGCCAGTAGATCTAACGGACAGACTCGCACAGATACGCAGTATTTT	CASRSNGQTRTDTQYF
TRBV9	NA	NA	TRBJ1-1	TGTGCCAGCAGCGTAGGGACAGTTATGAACACTGAAGCTTTCTTT	CASSVGTVMNTEAFF
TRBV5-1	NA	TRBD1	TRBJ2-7	TGCGCCAGCAGCTGGGGGGACAGGGGCTCCTACGAGCAGTACTTC	CASSWGDRGSYEQYF
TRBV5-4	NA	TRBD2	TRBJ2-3	TGTGCCAGCAGCTCCCCTAATAGCGGGAGCACAGATACGCAGTATTTT	CASSSPNSGSTDTQYF
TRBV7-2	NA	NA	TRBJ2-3	TGTGCCAGCAGCTTTCTAGGAGGCACAGATACGCAGTATTTT	CASSFLGGTDTQYF
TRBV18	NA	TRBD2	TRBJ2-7	TGTGCCAGCTTCCGCAAGCGGGAGGTTTCCTACGAGCAGTACTTC	CASFRKREVSYEQYF
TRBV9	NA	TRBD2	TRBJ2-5	TGTGCCAGCAGCGTAGATGGGGGGGTGGAGACCCAGTACTTC	CASSVDGGVETQYF
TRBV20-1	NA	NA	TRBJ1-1	TGCAGTGCTTACAGGTTGCCTGAAGCTTTCTTT	CSAYRLPEAFF
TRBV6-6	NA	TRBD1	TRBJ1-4	TGTGCCAGCAGTACCCGACAGGGGAGTAATGAAAAACTGTTTTTT	CASSTRQGSNEKLFF
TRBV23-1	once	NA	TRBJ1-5	TGCGCCAGCAGCCGAGTCATATTTACGCCCCAGCATTTT	CASSRVIFTPQHF
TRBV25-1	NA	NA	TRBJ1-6	TGTGCCAGCAGTGAATTAGGGGGGCAGAAACATTCACCCCTCCACTTT	CASSELGGQKHSPLHF
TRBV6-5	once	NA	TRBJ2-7	TGTGCCAGCAAGTCCAGTTATGGACAGCACTACGAGCAGTACTTC	CASKSSYGQHYEQYF
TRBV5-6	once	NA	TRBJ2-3	TGTGCCAGCAGCCTGCAGGGTACAGATACGCAGTATTTT	CASSLQGTDTQYF
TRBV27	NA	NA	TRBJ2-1	TGTGCCAGCAGTAGCAGGATAAATGAGCAGTTCTTC	CASSSRINEQFF
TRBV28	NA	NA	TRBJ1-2	TGTGCCAGCAGTTTATACCAGGAGGCCTATGGCTACACCTTC	CASSLYQEAYGYTF
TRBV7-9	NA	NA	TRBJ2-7	TGTGCCAGCAGCTTAGAGGCCAGGTACGAGCAGTACTTC	CASSLEARYEQYF
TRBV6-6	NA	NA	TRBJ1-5	TGTGCCAGCAGCCTCGGATTTGGCAATCAGCCCCAGCATTTT	CASSLGFGNQPQHF
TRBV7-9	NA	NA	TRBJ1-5	TGTGCCAGCAGCTTTAAGGGCGATCAGCCCCAGCATTTT	CASSFKGDQPQHF
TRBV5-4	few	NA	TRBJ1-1	TGTGCCAGCACAACGCCGGAACCCCCGGTCCTAACTGAAGCTTTCTTT	CASTTPEPPVLTEAFF
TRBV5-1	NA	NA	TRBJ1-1	TGCGCCAGCAGCCCCCAAAAGACAGGCAAAACTGAAGCTTTCTTT	CASSPQKTGKTEAFF
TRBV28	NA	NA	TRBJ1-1	TGTGCCAGCAGCCCAGGGACAAGGAACACTGAAGCTTTCTTT	CASSPGTRNTEAFF
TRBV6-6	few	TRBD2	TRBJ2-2	TGTGCCAGCTGGGGGGGTTGGGACACCGGGGAGCTGTTTTTT	CASWGGWDTGELFF
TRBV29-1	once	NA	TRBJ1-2	TGCAGCGGCCAAAGGACGGGGCGCTATGGGGGCTACACCTTC	CSGQRTGRYGGYTF
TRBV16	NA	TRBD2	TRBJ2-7	TGTGCCAGCAGCCAACCATCTAGCGGGAGCACCTTGGGAGAGCAGTACTTC	CASSQPSSGSTLGEQYF
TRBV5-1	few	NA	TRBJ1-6	TGCGCCAGCAGCTTGGACCCAGGCTTGGCTTCACCCCTCCACTTT	CASSLDPGLASPLHF
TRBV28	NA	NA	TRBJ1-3	TGTGCCAGCAGTACCCGTTTCCAGGGTAACACCATATATTTT	CASSTRFQGNTIYF
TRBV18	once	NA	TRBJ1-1	TGTGCCAGCTCACCACAGGCAGGCGGAGCTTTCTTT	CASSPQAGGAFF
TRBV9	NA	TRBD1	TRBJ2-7	TGTGCCAGCAGCGTAGGGGGGACAGGGGGCGAAAGGCGCGAGCAGTACTTC	CASSVGGTGGERREQYF
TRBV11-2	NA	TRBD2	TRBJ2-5	TGTGCCAGCAGCTTGCCTCCCGGGGGGGCCGAGACCCAGTACTTC	CASSLPPGGAETQYF
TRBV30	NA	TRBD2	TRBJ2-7	TGTGCCTGGAGTGTACGGGGCGGGAGAAAGTACGAGCAGTACTTC	CAWSVRGGRKYEQYF
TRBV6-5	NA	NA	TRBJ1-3	TGTGCCAGTGAGTCCTACGGAAACACCATATATTTT	CASESYGNTIYF
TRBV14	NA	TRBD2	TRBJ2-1	TGTGCCAGCAGCCAAGCAGGTAGCGGGGGAGCTGTCTCCTACAATGAGCAGTTCTTC	CASSQAGSGGAVSYNEQFF
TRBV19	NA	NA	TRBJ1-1	TGTGCCAGTCCGGACATAGCGAGCATGAACACTGAAGCTTTCTTT	CASPDIASMNTEAFF
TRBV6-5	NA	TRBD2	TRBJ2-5	TGTGCCAGCAATCCAGGGACTAGCGGCCAAGAGACCCAGTACTTC	CASNPGTSGQETQYF
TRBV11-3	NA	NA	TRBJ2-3	TGTGCCAGCAGCTCCCAGGAGGGAGCCACAGATACGCAGTATTTT	CASSSQEGATDTQYF
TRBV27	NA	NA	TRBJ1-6	TGTGCCAGCAGTATGACAGAGTCCTATAATTCACCCCTCCACTTT	CASSMTESYNSPLHF
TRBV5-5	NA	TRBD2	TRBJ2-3	TGTGCCAGCAGCTCCAGGACTAGCGGGAACACAGATACGCAGTATTTT	CASSSRTSGNTDTQYF
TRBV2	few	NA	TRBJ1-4	TGTGCCAGCTATGCTGGGAGCAAACTGTTTTTT	CASYAGSKLFF
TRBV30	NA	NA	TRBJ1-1	TGTGCCTGGGGGGGGATGAACACTGAAGCTTTCTTT	CAWGGMNTEAFF
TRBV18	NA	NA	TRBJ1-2	TGTGCCAGCTCACCACAGGGTGGATTCTCCCACTATGGCTACACCTTC	CASSPQGGFSHYGYTF
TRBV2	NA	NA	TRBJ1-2	TGTGCCAGCAGTGCTTGGTCAGGTAATCCCTATGGCTACACCTTC	CASSAWSGNPYGYTF
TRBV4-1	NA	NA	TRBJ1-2	TGCGCCAGCAGCCAAGGACCAGGAGTTAACTATGGCTACACCTTC	CASSQGPGVNYGYTF
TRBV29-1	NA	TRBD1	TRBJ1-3	TGCAGCGTCGGACAGGGGAACACCATATATTTT	CSVGQGNTIYF
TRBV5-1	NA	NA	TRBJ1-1	TGCGCCAGCAGCCGAACGTTAAACACTGAAGCTTTCTTT	CASSRTLNTEAFF
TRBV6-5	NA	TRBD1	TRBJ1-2	TGTGCCAGCAGGAGACAGGGGATGAGCTACACCTTC	CASRRQGMSYTF
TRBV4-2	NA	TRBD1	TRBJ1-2	TGTGCCAGCAGCCCCACCGCAGGGGGCAACTATGGCTACACCTTC	CASSPTAGGNYGYTF
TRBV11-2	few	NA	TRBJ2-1	TGTGCCAGCAGCTTAGACAGGGGTCCCTACAATGAGCAGTTCTTC	CASSLDRGPYNEQFF
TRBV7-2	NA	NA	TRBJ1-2	TGTGCCAGCAGCTTAGCCCCCTGGACAGAGATGAACTATGGCTACACCTTC	CASSLAPWTEMNYGYTF
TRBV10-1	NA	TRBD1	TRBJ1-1	TGCGCCAGCAGTGAGTCGGAGGACAGGGTGGGCTACACTGAAGCTTTCTTT	CASSESEDRVGYTEAFF
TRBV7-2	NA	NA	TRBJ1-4	TGTGCCAGCAGCTCACCCCCCCCGGGAAACGGACTGTTTTTT	CASSSPPPGNGLFF
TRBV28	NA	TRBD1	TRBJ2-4	TGTGCCAGCAGTTCACAGACAGGGGCCGGAAACATTCAGTACTTC	CASSSQTGAGNIQYF